This TCR beta chain was identified during a study of blood T cell repertoires in COVID-19. Study-level background: T cells, B-cell-depleted T cells, or PBMCs supplied cDNA or gDNA.

Membership in each cohort depended on participant-reported clinical history. The authors' processing: Reference gene primer amplification gave nucleated cell count estimates. Using immunoSEQ multiplex PCR, the repertoire was profiled, and TCRdb retains in-frame clones only, with some absent. V, J and clone size derive from that table, while D and trimming were established from the DNA sequence. This sample has 200,000 to 300,000 clones, with approximately 88% found just once. The CDR3 has 15 amino acids. V lost 2 bases and J 0 bases, leaving 8 bases between the germline ends. The germline CDR1 and CDR2 sequences are MDHEN and SYDVKM.

What was sequenced was PBMCs or T cells enriched from blood (not recorded which). The chain combines TRBV28 with TRBJ1-5; no firm D call. The TCR originated in a woman in her 40s with acute COVID-19. The CDR3 sequence is CASSLVSYSNQPQHF. CDR3 sequence (DNA): TGTGCCAGCAGTTTAGTAAGCTATAGCAATCAGCCCCAGCATTTT.